Following are 10 T cell receptor beta chains from one sample sequenced in a study of T-cell reconstitution after alpha-beta-depleted transplantation in children. TCRbeta library construction was performed incorporating unique molecular identifiers. TCRdb re-called the PCR reads through MiXCR, storing one row per CDR3 protein. Counted here are nearly 550,000 distinct CDR3 sequences, 18% occurring once; the ten biggest clones make up 3.3%. The sequencing used PBMCs from the stem cell graft donor, collected from the stem cell graft. The receptors stem from a human donor who donated a stem cell graft to a child with acute lymphoblastic leukemia.

The chain carries TRBV7-8 and TRBJ2-5; 7 nucleotides line up with TRBD2. Per germline, CDR1 SGHVS and CDR2 FQNEAQ. V lost 6 bases to trimming and J lost 3 bases; unmatched junction nucleotides: 22. The CDR3 runs 19 residues. The CDR3 DNA reads as TGTGCCAGCAGATACCTGAGGATTGGGTTTAGCGGGCCTAAAGAGACCCAGTACTTC. It is translated as CASRYLRIGFSGPKETQYF.

This clonotype was found many times. The V and J genes are TRBV6-5 and TRBJ2-1, with TRBD1 matching 8 bases. In germline, CDR1 is MNHEY, CDR2 SVGAGI. The CDR3 has 14 residues. With 6 bases clipped from V and 1 base from J, the junction kept 2 bases outside the gene matches. DNA for the CDR3: TGTGCCAGCAGGACAGGGGAGTCCTACAATGAGCAGTTCTTC. Translation: CASRTGESYNEQFF.

The rearrangement joins TRBV12-3 or TRBV12-4 to TRBJ2-7; 8 nucleotides align to TRBD1. With V trimmed by 8 bases and J by 4 bases, 7 bases remained unmatched. The CDR3 totals 13 residues. Here the CDR3 DNA reads TGTGCCAGCGGACAGGGTCTTGGGTACGAGCAGTACTTC. It yields the protein CASGQGLGYEQYF.

The V gene is TRBV16, the J gene TRBJ2-1, with 8 bases identical to TRBD2. CDR1 is KGHSY, CDR2 FQNENV, per germline. The CDR3 has 16 amino acids. V dropped 4 bases and J dropped 7; count of bases not matched to a gene: 12. CDR3: CASSPLPSGGENEQFF. The CDR3, as DNA: TGTGCCAGCAGCCCCCTCCCGTCGGGAGGGGAAAATGAGCAGTTCTTC.

The chain has TRBV20-1 and TRBJ2-5; D ambiguous. The germline gives CDR1 DFQATT, CDR2 SNEGSKA (reference sequence). CDR3 length equals 15 residues. The V gene lost 0 bases and the J gene lost 1 base, with 12 bases spanning the gap. CDR3: CSARDVRPSQETQYF. CDR3 bases: TGCAGTGCTAGAGATGTCCGGCCTAGCCAAGAGACCCAGTACTTC.

The table lists this clonotype with a count of one. The gene calls are TRBV15 and TRBJ2-5; a possible D gene is TRBD1 (5 bases). V shed 1 base and J shed 4 bases, with 13 bases lying between them. Germline V gives CDR1 LNHNV, CDR2 YYDKDF (reference sequence). This CDR3 is 15 amino acids long. CDR3 protein: CATSRAVRGGETQYF. CDR3 DNA: TGTGCCACCAGCAGAGCCGTAAGGGGTGGAGAGACCCAGTACTTC.

The chain links TRBV3-1 to TRBJ2-7, with a tentative D call TRBD1 (6 bases). This CDR3 comprises 12 residues. Germline assignment: CDR1 LGHDT and CDR2 YNNKEL (reference sequence). Deletions cut 5 bases from V and 9 bases from J, with 14 bases between. The CDR3: CASSLGAAAQYF. CDR3 DNA: TGTGCCAGCAGCTTGGGGGCCGCGGCGCAGTACTTC.

This rearrangement joins TRBV15 to TRBJ2-1; 9 bases map to TRBD1. This CDR3 is 17 amino acids long. The germline V gene has CDR1 LNHNV and CDR2 YYDKDF (reference sequence). With 5 bases clipped from V and 3 bases from J, the junction kept 11 bases outside the gene matches. The CDR3: CATSGVYRGRFYNEQFF. The CDR3 DNA sequence: TGTGCCACCAGCGGGGTTTACAGGGGGCGCTTCTACAATGAGCAGTTCTTC.

V is TRBV21-1 and J is TRBJ2-7; TRBD2, the table's D call, was not compared with the DNA. TRBV21-1 is a documented pseudogene. The CDR3 length is 15 residues. The CDR3 DNA reads as TGTGCCAGCAACCTCATACTCCGGGAGGGCTACGAGCAGTACTTC. This gives the protein CASNLILREGYEQYF.

Ten or more counts support this clonotype. The CDR3, as DNA: TGTGCCAGCAGCTTCGGGACTAGCGGGTACAATGAGCAGTTCTTC. The encoded protein is CASSFGTSGYNEQFF. The rearrangement uses TRBV7-7 and TRBJ2-1; 12 bases align to TRBD2. The CDR3 length is 15 residues. Germline assignment: CDR1 SSHAT and CDR2 FNYEAQ (reference sequence). J was trimmed by 4 bases and V by 3 bases; bases with no gene match: 1.